This TCR beta chain was captured in a study of blood T cell repertoires in COVID-19. Study-wide background: Spain, Italy and the United States supplied samples that represented acute and convalescent COVID-19. From T cells, B-cell-depleted T cells, or PBMCs came the material, which was cDNA or gDNA.

The CDR3 is 16 amino acids. Using immunoSEQ multiplex PCR, the repertoire was profiled, and TCRdb retains in-frame clones only, with some absent. The data contain 300,000 to 450,000 clones, more than 70% of them singletons. The Seattle site enrolled patients during active infection and followed them longitudinally. The source of this sequence is a woman younger than 45 with COVID-19, enrolled during active disease. The chain joins TRBV21-1 to TRBJ1-6. TRBV21-1 is recorded as a pseudogene. The sample consisted of peripheral blood. CDR3 residues: CASSNRGASYNSPLHF. CDR3 bases: TGTGCCAGCAGCAATCGGGGGGCTTCCTATAATTCACCCCTCCACTTT.